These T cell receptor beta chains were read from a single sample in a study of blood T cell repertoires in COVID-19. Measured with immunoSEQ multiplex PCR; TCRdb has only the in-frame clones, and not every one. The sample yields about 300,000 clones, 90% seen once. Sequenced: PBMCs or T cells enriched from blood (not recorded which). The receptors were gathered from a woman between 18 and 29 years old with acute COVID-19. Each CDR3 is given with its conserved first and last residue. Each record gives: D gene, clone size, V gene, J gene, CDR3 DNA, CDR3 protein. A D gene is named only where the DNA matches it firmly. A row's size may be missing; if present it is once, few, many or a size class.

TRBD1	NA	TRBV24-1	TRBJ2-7	TGTGCCACCAGTGATCCCGGGACAGGGTTCTCCGAGCAGTACTTC	CATSDPGTGFSEQYF
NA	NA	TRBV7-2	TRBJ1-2	TGTGCCAGCAGCTTAGCGGCAGGGAATGAGGGCTACACCTTC	CASSLAAGNEGYTF
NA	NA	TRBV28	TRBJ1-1	TGTGCCAGCAGCACCCGGACAGTGGGGGGGACTGAAGCTTTCTTT	CASSTRTVGGTEAFF
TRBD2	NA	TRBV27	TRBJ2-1	TGTGCCAGCAGTTTACGGCGGGAGAGTCGTAATGAGCAGTTCTTC	CASSLRRESRNEQFF
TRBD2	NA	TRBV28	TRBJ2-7	TGTGCCAGCAGGTGGGGCCTAGCGGGAGGGCCGAGAGAGCAGTACTTC	CASRWGLAGGPREQYF
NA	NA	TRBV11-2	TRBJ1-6	TGTGCCAGCAGCTCTACCCCCTATAATTCACCCCTCCACTTT	CASSSTPYNSPLHF
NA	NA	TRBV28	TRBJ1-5	TGTGCCAGCAGTTCTCCGGGACTGCAGAATCAGCCCCAGCATTTT	CASSSPGLQNQPQHF
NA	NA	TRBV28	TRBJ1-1	TGTGCCAGCAGTTTGATGAGCACTGAAGCTTTCTTT	CASSLMSTEAFF
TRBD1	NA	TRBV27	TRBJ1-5	TGTGCCAGCAGCCCTAGGACAGGGGGCAATCAGCCCCAGCATTTT	CASSPRTGGNQPQHF
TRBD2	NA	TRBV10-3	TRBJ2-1	TGTGCCATCAGTGAGACGGGAGGTAGCTCCTACAATGAGCAGTTCTTC	CAISETGGSSYNEQFF
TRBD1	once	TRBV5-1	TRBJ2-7	TGCGCCAGCAGCTGGGGGACAGGGGGCGTGGACGAGCAGTACTTC	CASSWGTGGVDEQYF
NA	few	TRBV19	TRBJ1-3	TGTGCCAGTACCCCGTATGACGGAGTCTCTGGAAACACCATATATTTT	CASTPYDGVSGNTIYF
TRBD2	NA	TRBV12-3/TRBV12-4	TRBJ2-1	TGTGCCAGCACCTCACGGGAGGGAAATGAGCAGTTCTTC	CASTSREGNEQFF
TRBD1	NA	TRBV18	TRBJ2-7	TGTGCCAGCTCACCAAGGGTCGACAGGGGCTCCTACGAGCAGTACTTC	CASSPRVDRGSYEQYF
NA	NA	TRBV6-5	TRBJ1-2	TGTGCCAGCACCTGGGGCGGCACCTATGGCTACACCTTC	CASTWGGTYGYTF
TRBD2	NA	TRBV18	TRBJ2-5	TGTGCCAGCTCACCGGTAGCGGGGGCGGGAGAGACCCAGTACTTC	CASSPVAGAGETQYF
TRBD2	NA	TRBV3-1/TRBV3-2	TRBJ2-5	TGTGCCAGCAGCCAAGAGGGGGGGGAAGAGACCCAGTACTTC	CASSQEGGEETQYF
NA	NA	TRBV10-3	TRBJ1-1	TGTGCCATCAGGCTAAACAGGGAGATGAACACTGAAGCTTTCTTT	CAIRLNREMNTEAFF
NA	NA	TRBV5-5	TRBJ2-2	TGTGCCAGCAGCTTGATGGCGGGAAAGAACACCGGGGAGCTGTTTTTT	CASSLMAGKNTGELFF
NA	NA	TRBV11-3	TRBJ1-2	TGTGCCAGCAGCTTAGAGGGGCGTTCGGGTAACTATGGCTACACCTTC	CASSLEGRSGNYGYTF
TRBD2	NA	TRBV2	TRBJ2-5	TGTGCCAGCAGTGTCGGCGGGAGGGTATACCAAGAGACCCAGTACTTC	CASSVGGRVYQETQYF
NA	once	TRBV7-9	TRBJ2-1	TGTGCCAGCAGCTTAATCCCCGGGAGCCGGCCCTACAATGAGCAGTTCTTC	CASSLIPGSRPYNEQFF
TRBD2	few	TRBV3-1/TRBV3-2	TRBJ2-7	TGTGCCAGCAGCGAGCTAGCGGGAGAGGGGTACGAGCAGTACTTC	CASSELAGEGYEQYF
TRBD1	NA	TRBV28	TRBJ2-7	TGTGCCAGCAGGAACCGGGACAGTTATTACGAGCAGTACTTC	CASRNRDSYYEQYF
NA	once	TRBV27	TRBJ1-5	TGTGCCAGCAGCTCTTGGGCCGCCCTCAATCAGCCCCAGCATTTT	CASSSWAALNQPQHF
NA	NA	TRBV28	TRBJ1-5	TGTGCCAGCAGAGCCCTGGAGGGCCGAAGTCAGCCCCAGCATTTT	CASRALEGRSQPQHF
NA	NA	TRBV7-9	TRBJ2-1	TGTGCCAGCGTAGAGGACTACACCAACTACAATGAGCAGTTCTTC	CASVEDYTNYNEQFF
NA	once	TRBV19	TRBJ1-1	TGTGCCAGTAGCAGTAACAGCCGTGAAGCTTTCTTT	CASSSNSREAFF
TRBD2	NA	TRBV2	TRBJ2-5	TGTGCCAGCAGGCCATTTTGGGGGGGTCTGGAGACCCAGTACTTC	CASRPFWGGLETQYF
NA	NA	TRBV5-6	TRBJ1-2	TGTGCCAGCAGCTCCCAGGGCGACCTATCGTTGTGGAATGGTGGCTACACCTTC	CASSSQGDLSLWNGGYTF
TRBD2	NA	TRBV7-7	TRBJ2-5	TGTGCTAGCAGCCTGGGACTAGCGGGGTTCCAAGAGACCCAGTACTTC	CASSLGLAGFQETQYF
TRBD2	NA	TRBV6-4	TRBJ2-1	TGTGCCAGCAGTGACTCGTGGAGCGGGAGTAATGAGCAGTTCTTC	CASSDSWSGSNEQFF
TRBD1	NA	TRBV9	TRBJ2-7	TGTGCCAGCAGCGGTCCGGGACAGGGATCCTACGAGCAGTACTTC	CASSGPGQGSYEQYF
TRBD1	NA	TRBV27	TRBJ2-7	TGTGCCAGCAGTTCCGGGACAGGGGCCCTGAGGCTAGGAGGCTACGAGCAGTACTTC	CASSSGTGALRLGGYEQYF
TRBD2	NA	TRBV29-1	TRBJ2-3	TGCAGCGTTGCATCCCTAGCGGGGGGTGATACGCAGTATTTT	CSVASLAGGDTQYF
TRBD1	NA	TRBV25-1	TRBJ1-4	TGTGCCAGCAGTGAACCCACAGGGGGCGCGGGAAAACTGTTTTTT	CASSEPTGGAGKLFF
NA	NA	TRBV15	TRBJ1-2	TGTGCCACCAGCAGAGATTGGGCCAGGGCCAGTGGCTACACCTTC	CATSRDWARASGYTF
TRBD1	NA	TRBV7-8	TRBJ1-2	TGTGCCAGCAGCTTAGCCAGAGACAGGGTGCATGGCTACACCTTC	CASSLARDRVHGYTF
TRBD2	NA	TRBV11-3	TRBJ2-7	TGTGCCAGCAGCTTAGCGGGGGGGATTGGCTACGAGCAGTACTTC	CASSLAGGIGYEQYF
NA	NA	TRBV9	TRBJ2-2	TGTGCCAGCAGCGTCGTACAGGGGAACACCGGGGAGCTGTTTTTT	CASSVVQGNTGELFF
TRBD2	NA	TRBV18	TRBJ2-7	TGTGCCAGCTCACTGGGACTAGCGGGAGTCCCCGACGAGCAGTACTTC	CASSLGLAGVPDEQYF
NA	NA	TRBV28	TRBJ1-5	TGTGCCAGCAGGGACAGTAGCAATCAGCCCCAGCATTTT	CASRDSSNQPQHF
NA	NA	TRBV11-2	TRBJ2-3	TGTGCCAGCAGCTTGGGGGGACCGATCACAGATACGCAGTATTTT	CASSLGGPITDTQYF
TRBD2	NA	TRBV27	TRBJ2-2	TGTGCCAGCAGTTCTAGCGGGAGAGGCACCGGGGAGCTGTTTTTT	CASSSSGRGTGELFF
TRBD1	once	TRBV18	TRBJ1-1	TGTGCCAGCTCACTGGACAGGGCGGACACTGAAGCTTTCTTT	CASSLDRADTEAFF
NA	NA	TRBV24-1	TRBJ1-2	TGTGCCACCAGGTCTGGAGGGGATGGCTACACCTTC	CATRSGGDGYTF
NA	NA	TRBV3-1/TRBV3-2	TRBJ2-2	TGTGCCAGCCAGAAGGGGCAGGTGGGGACCGGGGAGCTGTTTTTT	CASQKGQVGTGELFF
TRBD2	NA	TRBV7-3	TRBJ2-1	TGTGCCAGCAGCCGGGGGACTAGCGGGAGGGCCATGGATGAGCAGTTCTTC	CASSRGTSGRAMDEQFF
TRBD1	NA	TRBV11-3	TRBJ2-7	TGTGCCAGCAGCCCGAGACAGGGGGAGCGCGAGCAGTACTTC	CASSPRQGEREQYF
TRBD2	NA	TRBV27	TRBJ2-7	TGTGCCAGCAGTGTGACTAGCGGGAGCTCCTACGAGCAGTACTTC	CASSVTSGSSYEQYF
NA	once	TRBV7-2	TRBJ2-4	TGTGCCAGCAGCTTAGCCGGGGTAGCCAAAAACATTCAGTACTTC	CASSLAGVAKNIQYF
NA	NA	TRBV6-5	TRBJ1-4	TGTGCCAGCAGCTTCGGGGCAACTAATGAAAAACTGTTTTTT	CASSFGATNEKLFF
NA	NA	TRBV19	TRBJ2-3	TGTGCCAGTAGTATCTACGGTTCTAGCACAGATACGCAGTATTTT	CASSIYGSSTDTQYF
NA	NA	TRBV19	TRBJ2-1	TGTGCCAGTAGCCCTTCCGGCGACTATACCTACAATGAGCAGTTCTTC	CASSPSGDYTYNEQFF